This entry lists 24 T cell receptor beta chains sequenced from one sample in a study of early T cells in non-severe SARS-CoV-2 infection. TCRdb redid the calling of the 5' RACE reads with MiXCR, one entry per CDR3 protein. The sample consists of about 81,000 distinct CDR3 sequences, 5.5% to 7.5% of them appearing once. Material: whole blood. The receptor set was obtained from an adult who was a healthcare worker with PCR-confirmed SARS-CoV-2 infection or an uninfected control (not recorded which).

This clonotype was detected ten times or more. The chain joins TRBV29-1 to TRBJ2-3; D remains ambiguous. The CDR3 runs to 12 residues. V shed 6 bases and J shed 5 bases, with 12 bases lying between them. The germline V gene encodes CDR1 SQVTM and CDR2 ANQGSEA. The CDR3 loop reads CSVVWVRDTQYF. CDR3 sequence (DNA): TGCAGCGTGGTATGGGTACGAGATACGCAGTATTTT.

V and J are TRBV9 and TRBJ2-2, with 8 bases aligning to TRBD1. The CDR3 spans 15 residues. Germline trimming cut 4 bases from V and 6 bases from J; bases unmatched to any gene: 8. Germline V gene lookup returns CDR1 SGDLS and CDR2 YYNGEE. The CDR3 coding sequence is TGTGCCAGCAGCCCCCCAACAGGGGGTCCCGGGGAGCTGTTTTTT. Protein product: CASSPPTGGPGELFF.

The chain has TRBV4-2 and TRBJ1-3; 9 bases are shared with TRBD1. Germline assignment: CDR1 LGHNA and CDR2 YNFKEQ. The CDR3 covers 16 residues. After removal of 1 base from V and 5 bases from J, the junction contained 6 bases not matched to a gene. CDR3 coding DNA: TGTGCCAGCAGCCAAGGGGATGACAGGGGGAGAAACACCATATATTTT. Encoded protein: CASSQGDDRGRNTIYF.

This clonotype was recorded a few times. The chain couples TRBV20-1 to TRBJ2-1; D gene unclear. The CDR3 extends over 15 amino acids. Per germline, CDR1 DFQATT and CDR2 SNEGSKA (reference sequence). Trimming shortened V by 3 bases and J by 2 bases, and 14 bases separated the two germline ends. DNA of the CDR3: TGCAGTGCTAGGTGGCCCCGACCTACCTACAATGAGCAGTTCTTC. Protein: CSARWPRPTYNEQFF.

This clonotype occurred many times. The V and J genes are TRBV28 and TRBJ1-6; 8 positions agree with TRBD1. The CDR3 has 16 residues. J was trimmed by 3 bases and V by 5 bases; bases with no gene match: 6. Germline V CDR1 and CDR2: MDHEN, SYDVKM. CDR3 nucleotides: TGTGCCAGCAGTCAGGACAGGGAGGTCTATAATTCACCCCTCCACTTT. As protein: CASSQDREVYNSPLHF. The full variable domain, with the rest looked up from reference TRBV28 and TRBJ1-6, is DVKVTQSSRYLVKRTGEKVFLECVQDMDHENMFWYRQDPGLGLRLIYFSYDVKMKEKGDIPEGYSVSREKKERFSLILESASTNQTSMYLCASSQDREVYNSPLHFGNGTRLTVT.

This clonotype was counted many times. The V call is TRBV28, the J call TRBJ1-2; D might be TRBD1 (5 bases). Germline loops: CDR1 MDHEN, CDR2 SYDVKM. V lost 2 bases, J lost 2 bases, and 9 bases lay in between. CDR3 size: 14 residues. The chain's CDR3 is CASSLGAENYGYTF. The CDR3 bases are TGTGCCAGCAGTTTAGGGGCCGAGAACTATGGCTACACCTTC.

In this sample, this clonotype turned up a few times. The gene calls are TRBV5-8 and TRBJ2-1, with TRBD2 as a possible D gene (5 bases). Trimming left V 3 bases short and J 4 bases short, with 8 bases between. This CDR3 has 13 amino acids. Looked up from germline, CDR1 is SGHTS and CDR2 is YDEGEE. CDR3 amino acids: CASSSSLYNEQFF. The CDR3 region has the DNA TGTGCCAGCAGCTCTAGCCTATACAATGAGCAGTTCTTC.

This clonotype came up many times. The gene calls are TRBV11-2 and TRBJ2-5, with a tentative D call TRBD2 (7 bases). V was pared by 1 base and J by 4 bases, with 10 bases between. In germline, CDR1 is SGHAT, CDR2 FQNNGV. This CDR3 comprises 14 residues. The CDR3: CASSLVGGPETQYF. Written as DNA, the CDR3 is TGTGCCAGCAGCTTAGTCGGGGGGCCAGAGACCCAGTACTTC.

The V and J genes are TRBV6-6 and TRBJ2-4; 8 bases are a match to TRBD2. The ends lost 7 bases at V and 3 bases at J; junction bases unmatched: 8. The germline V gene encodes CDR1 MNHNY and CDR2 SVGAGI (reference sequence). This CDR3 is 15 amino acids long. For the CDR3, the DNA is TGTGCCAGCACGGGCGGGGGGTCTGGCAAAAACATTCAGTACTTC. Its protein is CASTGGGSGKNIQYF.

This clonotype has a handful of counts. The rearrangement joins TRBV24-1 to TRBJ2-7; D ambiguous. The CDR3 consists of 13 residues. The germline CDR1 and CDR2 sequences are KGHDR and SFDVKD. V was pared by 2 bases and J by 2 bases, with 6 bases between. Written as DNA, the CDR3 is TGTGCCACCAGTGATTCCAGTGCCTACGAGCAGTACTTC. It codes for CATSDSSAYEQYF.

The table lists this clonotype with a few counts. The rearrangement joins TRBV20-1 to TRBJ1-6; D may be TRBD1 (5 bases). The V end lost 0 bases, the J end lost 9 bases, and 15 bases lay between the germline ends. This CDR3 is built from 15 residues. The germline CDR1 and CDR2 sequences are DFQATT and SNEGSKA (reference sequence). The CDR3 sequence is CSAREVADTGSPLHF. Here the CDR3 DNA reads TGCAGTGCTAGAGAGGTAGCGGACACGGGTTCACCCCTCCACTTT.

This clonotype came up many times. The chain employs TRBV14 and TRBJ1-1; D unclear. This CDR3 comprises 14 residues. From germline, CDR1 is SGHDN and CDR2 FVKESK. V dropped 4 bases and J dropped 3 bases, with 12 bases sitting between them. Here the CDR3 reads CASSRINEDTEAFF. The CDR3 DNA follows: TGTGCCAGCAGCCGTATTAACGAGGACACTGAAGCTTTCTTT. Together with reference TRBV14 and TRBJ1-1, the CDR3 gives the full variable domain: EAGVTQFPSHSVIEKGQTVTLRCDPISGHDNLYWYRRVMGKEIKFLLHFVKESKQDESGMPNNRFLAERTGGTYSTLKVQPAELEDSGVYFCASSRINEDTEAFFGQGTRLTVV.

This clonotype has a count of ten or more. V usage is TRBV20-1 and J usage is TRBJ1-2; D unresolved. CDR1 and CDR2 from the germline V gene are DFQATT and SNEGSKA (reference sequence). The CDR3 is 14 amino acids. Trimming cost V 0 bases and J 4 bases, with 12 bases left between them. The chain's CDR3 is CSARDYESLYGYTF. CDR3 nucleotides: TGCAGTGCTAGAGATTACGAGAGTCTCTATGGCTACACCTTC.

The chain uses TRBV18 and TRBJ1-3, with 7 bases identical to TRBD1. The CDR3 totals 15 residues. Looked up from germline, CDR1 is KGHSH and CDR2 is LQKENI. V gave up 6 bases and J gave up 0 bases; unmatched junction bases: 5. Written as DNA, the CDR3 is TGTGCCAGCTCCCCGGGACAGATCTCTGGAAACACCATATATTTT. This gives the protein CASSPGQISGNTIYF. The full variable domain, with the rest looked up from reference TRBV18 and TRBJ1-3, is NAGVMQNPRHLVRRRGQEARLRCSPMKGHSHVYWYRQLPEEGLKFMVYLQKENIIDESGMPKERFSAEFPKEGPSILRIQQVVRGDSAAYFCASSPGQISGNTIYFGEGSWLTVV.

This clonotype was detected many times. The chain combines TRBV7-6 with TRBJ1-5; TRBD1 might be the D (5 bases). The CDR3 covers 16 residues. CDR1 is SGHVS and CDR2 is FNYEAQ in the germline V gene. Trimming removed 1 base from V and 7 bases from J, with 17 bases in between. The CDR3 nucleotides are TGTGCCAGCAGCTTAGAGGCAGGGTGGGACGGCCAGCCCCAGCATTTT. Its translation is CASSLEAGWDGQPQHF.

This clonotype occurred many times. V and J are TRBV24-1 and TRBJ2-1; 11 nucleotides line up with TRBD2. V lost 0 bases and J lost 8; bases outside the gene matches: 5. Germline CDR1 is KGHDR and CDR2 is SFDVKD. This CDR3 has 16 amino acids. The CDR3 DNA reads as TGTGCCACCAGTGATTTGCGACTAGCGGGGACGGATGAGCAGTTCTTC. Amino acid sequence: CATSDLRLAGTDEQFF.

The rearrangement joins TRBV7-2 to TRBJ2-1, with a tentative D call TRBD2 (6 bases). This CDR3 is 16 amino acids long. CDR1 and CDR2 (germline): SGHTA, FQGNSA. Deletions cut 5 bases from V and 10 bases from J, with 24 bases between. The DNA of the CDR3 is TGTGCCAGCAGCACGTCTAGCGTTTCCGGACTAAGGGAGCAGTTCTTC. This translates into CASSTSSVSGLREQFF.

This clonotype was detected ten times or more. The gene calls are TRBV12-3 or TRBV12-4 and TRBJ2-7; unclear D gene. Between the trimmed V and J ends, which lost 5 bases and 4 bases, there was a span of 9 bases. This CDR3 has 12 residues. CDR3 sequence reads: CASSPEEYEQYF. The CDR3 DNA sequence: TGTGCCAGCAGTCCAGAGGAGTACGAGCAGTACTTC.

This clonotype was seen only a few times. CDR3 loop: CASSFIGTRNTGELFF. Written as DNA, the CDR3 is TGTGCCAGCAGCTTCATCGGGACTAGAAACACCGGGGAGCTGTTTTTT. The chain couples TRBV11-2 to TRBJ2-2; TRBD2 matches 8 bases. Germline-derived CDR1 and CDR2 are SGHAT and FQNNGV. The V gene end was trimmed by 3 bases and the J gene end by 2 bases; junction bases not matched to a gene: 5. The length of the CDR3 is 16 residues.

The chain uses TRBV28 and TRBJ2-3; maybe TRBD2 (6 bases). The CDR3 has 12 amino acids. Between the trimmed V and J ends, which lost 2 bases and 11 bases, there was a span of 11 bases. Germline V gives CDR1 MDHEN, CDR2 SYDVKM. CDR3 residues: CASSLRGSKQYF. Here the CDR3 DNA reads TGTGCCAGCAGTTTACGGGGGAGTAAGCAGTATTTT.

The sample holds many counts of this clonotype. Here the CDR3 DNA reads TGTGCCAGCAGCTCTTTTAGCGGGACCTACGAGCAGTACTTC. It translates to CASSSFSGTYEQYF. The rearrangement uses TRBV11-2 and TRBJ2-7; 8 bases align to TRBD2. Trimming cost V 4 bases and J 2 bases; bases outside gene matches: 4. In germline, CDR1 is SGHAT, CDR2 FQNNGV. This CDR3 comprises 14 residues.

In this sample, this clonotype turned up a few times. The chain joins TRBV5-6 to TRBJ1-1; D gene ambiguous. The CDR3 spans 14 residues. V gave up 4 bases and J gave up 6 bases, with 16 bases separating them. In germline, CDR1 is SGHDT, CDR2 YYEEEE. The DNA of the CDR3 is TGTGCCAGCAGCCCGGCGGGGTTCGTTGCTGAAGCTTTCTTT. Amino acid sequence: CASSPAGFVAEAFF.

This clonotype was observed at least ten times. The V gene is TRBV5-1, the J gene TRBJ1-1; TRBD1 aligns across 10 bases. The CDR3 is 13 residues long. With 4 bases clipped from V and 10 bases from J, the junction kept 7 bases outside the gene matches. Germline V gives CDR1 SGHRS, CDR2 YFSETQ. CDR3 protein: CASSVGTGVRAFF. DNA for the CDR3: TGCGCCAGCAGCGTGGGGACAGGGGTTAGAGCTTTCTTT. Complete variable domain (other parts from reference TRBV5-1 and TRBJ1-1): KAGVTQTPRYLIKTRGQQVTLSCSPISGHRSVSWYQQTPGQGLQFLFEYFSETQRNKGNFPGRFSGRQFSNSRSEMNVSTLELGDSALYLCASSVGTGVRAFFGQGTRLTVV.

Ten or more counts support this clonotype. This chain uses TRBV3-1 with TRBJ2-3, with 9 positions matching TRBD1. This CDR3 spans 16 amino acids. CDR1 LGHDT and CDR2 YNNKEL come from the germline V gene (reference sequence). V dropped 3 bases and J dropped 2; count of bases not matched to a gene: 6. CDR3 sequence (DNA): TGTGCCAGCAGCCATGGGGACAGGGCACCCACAGATACGCAGTATTTT. Protein sequence: CASSHGDRAPTDTQYF.